This entry lists 10 T cell receptor beta chains sequenced from one sample in a study of shared clonotypes between healthy human individuals. Selected positively for CCR7 and CD45RO-negative, naive CD8 cells excluded terminally differentiated effector memory CD45RA+ cells. Assay used: immunoSEQ multiplex PCR; TCRdb lists only in-frame clones, some missing. The sample consists of some 2 million clones, about 95% of them appearing once. Sequencing input: naive CD8+ T cells sorted from blood. The receptors come from a man between 18 and 29 years old in good health.

The gene calls are TRBV30 and TRBJ2-7, with 9 nucleotides matching TRBD2. V shed 7 bases, J shed 1 base, and the junction held 8 bases outside the gene matches. Germline V gene data show CDR1 as GTSNPN and CDR2 as SVGIG (reference sequence). The length of the CDR3 is 14 residues. CDR3: CALHEREESYEQYF. The CDR3 nucleotides read TGTGCCTTACACGAGCGGGAGGAGTCCTACGAGCAGTACTTC. The full variable domain, rest sourced from reference TRBV30 and TRBJ2-7, is SQTIHQWPATLVQPVGSPLSLECTVEGTSNPNLYWYRQAAGRGLQLLFYSVGIGQISSEVPQNLSASRPQDRQFILSSKKLLLSDSGFYLCALHEREESYEQYFGPGTRLTVT.

The rearrangement joins TRBV9 to TRBJ2-6; no definite D call. Trimming took off 0 bases at V and 0 bases at J, with 7 bases between the two ends. Germline V gene data show CDR1 as SGDLS and CDR2 as YYNGEE. The CDR3 is 16 residues long. The CDR3 protein is CASSVDRNSGANVLTF. CDR3 nucleotide sequence: TGTGCCAGCAGCGTAGACAGAAACTCTGGGGCCAACGTCCTGACTTTC.

The V call is TRBV7-9, the J call TRBJ1-1; 10 bases align to TRBD1. This CDR3 is built from 16 residues. Germline CDR1 SEHNR, CDR2 FQNEAQ (reference sequence). V shed 5 bases, J shed 2 bases, and the junction held 8 bases outside the gene matches. In DNA, the CDR3 is TGTGCCAGCAGCCTCACCGACAGGGGGCGCAACACTGAAGCTTTCTTT. Translating gives CASSLTDRGRNTEAFF.

The J gene is TRBJ2-7, the V gene TRBV28; D gene uncertain. V was shortened by 2 bases and J by 5 bases, with 7 bases between the two germline ends. Germline assignment: CDR1 MDHEN and CDR2 SYDVKM. The CDR3 sequence is 12 residues long. For the CDR3, the DNA is TGTGCCAGCAGTTTAGGGGTAGACGAGCAGTACTTC. Amino acid sequence: CASSLGVDEQYF.

As to this clone: Other nucleotide sequences in the sample specify the same CDR3. This chain joins TRBV27 and TRBJ2-7; D is unresolved. CDR3 length: 13 amino acids. CDR1 and CDR2 from the germline V gene are MNHEY and SMNVEV (reference sequence). V lost 2 bases and J 2 bases, leaving 7 bases between the germline ends. The CDR3 sequence: CASSLGTAYEQYF. The CDR3 nucleotides are TGTGCCAGCAGTTTAGGTACGGCCTACGAGCAGTACTTC.

The chain has TRBV7-9 and TRBJ2-4; D possibly uses TRBD1 or TRBD2 (5 bases each). The CDR3 has 16 amino acids. Between the trimmed V and J ends, which lost 1 base and 3 bases, there was a span of 13 bases. Germline CDR1 reads SEHNR; CDR2 reads FQNEAQ (reference sequence). The CDR3 region is CASSLDEGWDKNIQYF. The DNA of the CDR3 is TGTGCCAGCAGCTTAGATGAGGGGTGGGACAAAAACATTCAGTACTTC.

The CDR3 DNA is TGCAGCGTTGATGTCGGGGGAGTAGGTGTCGGGGAGCTGTTTTTT. Its translation: CSVDVGGVGVGELFF. The chain combines TRBV29-1 with TRBJ2-2; possibly TRBD2 for D (6 bases). The V and J ends lost 3 bases and 7 bases respectively, with 18 bases between them. Germline V lookup: CDR1 SQVTM, CDR2 ANQGSEA. The CDR3 is 15 residues long.

J is TRBJ2-7 and V is TRBV19, with D possibly matching TRBD1 (6 bases). V dropped 3 bases and J dropped 1 base, with 10 bases sitting between them. CDR3 size: 14 residues. Germline V gives CDR1 LNHDA, CDR2 SQIVND (reference sequence). This CDR3 is CASSMDRLSYEQYF. In DNA, the CDR3 is TGTGCCAGTAGTATGGACAGATTATCCTACGAGCAGTACTTC.

About this clone itself: Other DNA sequences of this sample code for an identical CDR3. V gene TRBV4-3 combines with J gene TRBJ2-7; 9 bases match TRBD2. The CDR3 covers 15 residues. J gave up 4 bases and V 0 bases, and 4 bases lay outside the gene matches. CDR1 LGHNA and CDR2 YSLEER come from the germline V gene. The CDR3 region has the DNA TGCGCCAGCAGCCAAGAGGCTAGCGGGACATACGAGCAGTACTTC. Translation gives CASSQEASGTYEQYF.

For this clone: Other DNA sequences in the sample encode the same CDR3. This sequence joins TRBV11-2 and TRBJ2-7; maybe TRBD2 (6 bases). Germline V gene sequence: CDR1 SGHAT, CDR2 FQNNGV. The CDR3 is made up of 12 amino acids. V shed 5 bases and J shed 3 bases, with 8 bases lying between them. DNA of the CDR3: TGTGCCAGCAGCCTCGGGAGCTACGAGCAGTACTTC. Protein: CASSLGSYEQYF.